A single sample is the source of the 3 T cell receptor beta chains below, sequenced in a study of cytomegalovirus exposure and HLA in healthy donors. Profiling relied on immunoSEQ multiplex PCR, and the TCRdb table lists in-frame clones only, not all of them. The data hold approximately 160,000 clones, with about 88% observed a single time. Sequencing input: PBMCs. The receptors were sampled from a woman younger than 35 in good health and CMV-seronegative.

J is TRBJ1-3 and V is TRBV6-1, with a weak D call TRBD1 (5 bases). This CDR3 contains 15 residues. The germline gives CDR1 MNHNS, CDR2 SASEGT. Trimming took off 5 bases at V and 0 bases at J, with 11 bases between the two ends. CDR3 loop: CASSPRQTSGNTIYF. CDR3 bases: TGTGCCAGCAGTCCGCGACAGACCTCTGGAAACACCATATATTTT.

V and J are TRBV5-6 and TRBJ2-7; D remains ambiguous. V lost 5 bases and J 5 bases, leaving 11 bases between the germline ends. The CDR3 covers 12 residues. The germline CDR1 and CDR2 sequences are SGHDT and YYEEEE. The CDR3 nucleotides read TGTGCCAGCAGTTTCCGTCGGGACGAGCAGTACTTC. Encoded protein: CASSFRRDEQYF. Based on the CDR3 plus reference TRBV5-6 and TRBJ2-7, the full variable domain is DAGVTQSPTHLIKTRGQQVTLRCSPKSGHDTVSWYQQALGQGPQFIFQYYEEEERQRGNFPDRFSGHQFPNYSSELNVNALLLGDSALYLCASSFRRDEQYFGPGTRLTVT.

V gene TRBV2 combines with J gene TRBJ1-1, with a weak D call TRBD1 (5 bases). V was pared by 2 bases and J by 0 bases, with 10 bases between. The CDR3 covers 15 residues. Germline lookup yields CDR1 SNHLY and CDR2 FYNNEI. The CDR3 spells CASSERWGMNTEAFF. The CDR3 DNA reads TGTGCCAGCAGTGAAAGGTGGGGCATGAACACTGAAGCTTTCTTT.